The 15 T cell receptor beta chains below were found in one sample sequenced in a study of blood T cell repertoires in COVID-19. This table comes from immunoSEQ multiplex PCR, and its TCRdb copy is limited to in-frame clones, with some not included. The sample has roughly 97,000 clones, roughly four fifths seen once. Specimen: peripheral blood. The receptors were gathered from a man between 60 and 70 years old with acute or convalescent COVID-19.

This chain uses TRBV2 with TRBJ1-1; TRBD1 might be the D (6 bases). Per the germline V gene, CDR1 is SNHLY and CDR2 is FYNNEI. The V end lost 2 bases, the J end lost 4 bases, and 17 bases lay between the germline ends. The length of the CDR3 is 16 residues. The DNA for the CDR3 is TGTGCCAGCAGTGAAATGGCAGGGGCCATGGGCACTGAAGCTTTCTTT. Its translation is CASSEMAGAMGTEAFF.

V gene TRBV10-2 combines with J gene TRBJ1-4; D unclear. Looked up from germline, CDR1 is WSHSY and CDR2 is SAAADI. This CDR3 is 12 amino acids long. V lost 0 bases, J lost 7 bases, and 3 bases lay in between. The CDR3 bases are TGCGCCAGCAGTGAGTCCGGTGAAAAACTGTTTTTT. It codes for CASSESGEKLFF.

The V call is TRBV5-5, the J call TRBJ1-5; 7 bases map to TRBD1. J lost 1 base, V lost 3 bases, and 7 bases had no gene match. The CDR3 covers 16 residues. CDR1 is SGHKS, CDR2 YYEKEE, per germline (reference sequence). Here the CDR3 DNA reads TGTGCCAGCAGCTCCTGGGCAGGGGGAAGCAATCAGCCCCAGCATTTT. It is translated as CASSSWAGGSNQPQHF.

The V and J genes are TRBV29-1 and TRBJ2-3, with 7 nucleotides matching TRBD2. V shed 1 base and J 4 bases; nucleotides not matched to a gene: 11. The CDR3 spans 16 residues. The V gene's germline CDR1 is SQVTM and CDR2 ANQGSEA. CDR3 amino acids: CSVEVPAGRDADTQYF. In DNA form, the CDR3 reads TGCAGCGTTGAAGTTCCAGCGGGAAGAGACGCAGATACGCAGTATTTT.

The chain is built from TRBV27 and TRBJ1-4; D ambiguous. Germline V gives CDR1 MNHEY, CDR2 SMNVEV (reference sequence). V was clipped by 2 bases and J by 0 bases, with 7 bases between them. The CDR3 has 15 residues. The CDR3 DNA is TGTGCCAGCAGTTTAGGGCACTCAACTAATGAAAAACTGTTTTTT. This translates into CASSLGHSTNEKLFF.

J is TRBJ2-2 and V is TRBV10-1; D unclear. Looked up from germline, CDR1 is WNHNN and CDR2 is SYGVQD (reference sequence). The CDR3 is made up of 15 amino acids. With 5 bases removed from V and 4 bases from J, the gap between germline ends came to 14 bases. The CDR3 DNA is TGCGCCAGCAGTTCGGTCCCCGGGTCCACCGGGGAGCTGTTTTTT. It is translated as CASSSVPGSTGELFF.

The V gene is TRBV19, the J gene TRBJ2-7; TRBD1 agrees at 8 bases. V shed 9 bases, J shed 2 bases, and the junction held 9 bases outside the gene matches. Looked up from germline, CDR1 is LNHDA and CDR2 is SQIVND (reference sequence). The CDR3 is made up of 14 amino acids. This CDR3 reads CASKTGTGAYEQYF. DNA for the CDR3: TGTGCCAGCAAGACCGGGACAGGAGCCTACGAGCAGTACTTC.

This sequence joins TRBV30 and TRBJ2-5, with a possible D match to TRBD2 (7 bases). The germline V gene encodes CDR1 GTSNPN and CDR2 SVGIG (reference sequence). V was clipped by 0 bases and J by 4 bases, with 12 bases between them. This CDR3 comprises 14 residues. CDR3 nucleotide sequence: TGTGCCTGGAGTGTTGGGGGGGCCGTAGAGACCCAGTACTTC. Its protein product is CAWSVGGAVETQYF.

The chain joins TRBV27 to TRBJ1-6; possible D gene TRBD1, 5 bases. Trimming pared 5 bases from V and 6 bases from J, leaving 20 bases between. This CDR3 is 17 amino acids long. Germline V gene data show CDR1 as MNHEY and CDR2 as SMNVEV (reference sequence). The CDR3 DNA sequence: TGTGCCAGCAGTAAACCCGCGGGTGGGGGGGGTAATTCACCCCTCCACTTT. It encodes CASSKPAGGGGNSPLHF.

In its sample, this clone was seen once. This chain links TRBV23-1 with TRBJ2-7; 11 bases align to TRBD2. TRBV23-1 is treated as an ORF (open reading frame) with a function not yet certain. Unmatched junction bases numbered 15, after V lost 2 bases and J lost 3 bases. This CDR3 region has 19 residues. The CDR3 region is CASSQTRLAGWAAIYEQYF. Here the CDR3 DNA reads TGCGCCAGCAGTCAAACCCGACTAGCGGGATGGGCCGCTATCTACGAGCAGTACTTC.

This clone is a singleton in its sample. V gene TRBV3-1 (or the pseudogene TRBV3-2) combines with J gene TRBJ2-1; D gene unclear. The ends were cut back, 0 bases at V and 10 bases at J, with 7 bases in the middle. The CDR3 loop spans 12 amino acids. Germline V lookup: CDR1 LGHDT, CDR2 YNNKEL (reference sequence). The CDR3 nucleotides are TGTGCCAGCAGCCAAGATGTCGCGGAGCAGTTCTTC. This codes for CASSQDVAEQFF.

The chain carries TRBV20-1 and TRBJ1-1, with D perhaps matching TRBD1 (5 bases). The CDR3 runs to 11 residues. Germline V CDR1 and CDR2: DFQATT, SNEGSKA (reference sequence). As DNA, the CDR3 is TGCAGGAATGGGGGGGGTGCTGAAGCTTTCTTT. Translating it yields CRNGGGAEAFF.

The rearrangement links TRBV2 to TRBJ1-5, with D possibly matching TRBD1 (6 bases). The CDR3 is made up of 14 amino acids. CDR1 is SNHLY, CDR2 FYNNEI, per germline. The V end lost 7 bases, the J end lost 4 bases, and 14 bases lay between the germline ends. This CDR3 reads CASNIQGSNQPQHF. The CDR3 DNA reads TGTGCCAGCAATATACAGGGCTCTAATCAGCCCCAGCATTTT.

The CDR3 bases are TGTGCCAGCTCACCGGACAGGGCAAGCTCTGGAAACACCATATATTTT. Translation gives CASSPDRASSGNTIYF. The chain employs TRBV18 and TRBJ1-3; TRBD1 aligns across 8 bases. This CDR3 spans 16 amino acids. Germline loops: CDR1 KGHSH, CDR2 LQKENI. Trimming took 3 bases from V and 0 from J; bases not matched to a gene: 4. Together with reference TRBV18 and TRBJ1-3, the CDR3 gives the full variable domain: NAGVMQNPRHLVRRRGQEARLRCSPMKGHSHVYWYRQLPEEGLKFMVYLQKENIIDESGMPKERFSAEFPKEGPSILRIQQVVRGDSAAYFCASSPDRASSGNTIYFGEGSWLTVV.

The V gene is TRBV18, the J gene TRBJ1-5; 8 nucleotides agree with TRBD1. Losses at the gene ends were 2 bases for V and 7 bases for J; bases not matched to a gene: 10. The germline V gene encodes CDR1 KGHSH and CDR2 LQKENI. This CDR3 is 16 amino acids long. For the CDR3, the DNA is TGTGCCAGCTCACCAGGGGCAGGGGGCCAGTCACAGCCCCAGCATTTT. Amino acid sequence: CASSPGAGGQSQPQHF.